This T cell receptor beta chain is from a study of blood T cell repertoires in COVID-19. V shed 4 bases and J 0 bases; nucleotides not matched to a gene: 5. Germline V gene data show CDR1 as GTSNPN and CDR2 as SVGIG (reference sequence). The CDR3 sequence is 15 residues long. The repertoire was sequenced with immunoSEQ multiplex PCR; TCRdb's copy has only in-frame clones and lacks some. The table shows some 160,000 clones, with roughly 90% occurring only once. This chain links TRBV30 with TRBJ2-1; 8 bases map to TRBD2. The TCR sequence derives from a woman aged 45 to 65 who had recovered from COVID-19. The material sequenced was PBMCs or T cells enriched from blood (not recorded which). In DNA, the CDR3 is TGTGCCTGGAAAGGCGGGGGGTACTCCTACAATGAGCAGTTCTTC. It encodes CAWKGGGYSYNEQFF.